The T cell receptor (beta chain) under discussion was sequenced for a study of blood T cell repertoires in COVID-19. CDR3 length: 18 amino acids. After removal of 0 bases from V and 5 bases from J, the junction contained 6 bases not matched to a gene. Germline CDR1 is WNHNN and CDR2 is SYGVQD (reference sequence). Study processing details: How many nucleated cells were present was estimated from reference gene primer amplification. Sequencing used immunoSEQ multiplex PCR; TCRdb keeps in-frame clones, though not all of them. V, J and clone size were drawn from that table, and D and trimming were deduced from the DNA. The sample has 310,000 or so clones, roughly 90% seen once; the top ten hold about 6%.

The chain combines TRBV10-1 with TRBJ2-2; 13 nucleotides match TRBD2. Sequencing was done on a sample of peripheral blood. The receptor was derived from a man aged 18 to 29 who had recovered from COVID-19. CDR3 sequence reads: CASSESLWTSGSTGELFF. CDR3 coding DNA: TGCGCCAGCAGTGAGTCCCTTTGGACTAGCGGGAGTACCGGGGAGCTGTTTTTT.